Presented here are 25 T cell receptor beta chains from one specimen sequenced in a study of radiotherapy plus CTLA-4 blockade in lung cancer. Method: immunoSEQ multiplex PCR; TCRdb's copy keeps in-frame clones and lacks some. Here the sample spans about 97,000 clones, 65% to 80% being singletons. This material consisted of peripheral blood, taken from a patient treated with radiotherapy plus ipilimumab. These receptors were taken from a human donor with non-small cell lung cancer who had a partial response to radiotherapy plus ipilimumab. Some clones in this sample may be carry-over from other donors' samples.

The chain couples TRBV27 to TRBJ2-2, with 8 bases fitting TRBD2. In germline, CDR1 is MNHEY, CDR2 SMNVEV (reference sequence). J lost 1 base, V lost 8 bases, and 3 bases had no gene match. This CDR3 has 14 amino acids. CDR3 region: CASQSGRNTGELFF. CDR3 sequence (DNA): TGTGCCAGCCAAAGCGGGAGGAACACCGGGGAGCTGTTTTTT.

This rearrangement joins TRBV5-1 to TRBJ1-1; D is possibly TRBD1 (5 bases). CDR1 and CDR2 (germline): SGHRS, YFSETQ. This CDR3 has 15 residues. V lost 4 bases, J lost 0 bases, and 13 bases lay in between. This chain's CDR3 is CASSPITGMNTEAFF. The DNA for the CDR3 is TGCGCCAGCAGCCCAATTACAGGCATGAACACTGAAGCTTTCTTT.

The chain recombines TRBV5-1 with TRBJ2-7, with D perhaps matching TRBD2 (5 bases). The CDR3 is made up of 13 amino acids. Trimming pared 4 bases from V and 8 bases from J, leaving 16 bases between. In germline, CDR1 is SGHRS, CDR2 YFSETQ. CDR3 sequence (DNA): TGCGCCAGCAGCCCCGGACTGAATAACCAGCAGTACTTC. As protein: CASSPGLNNQQYF.

The rearrangement uses TRBV28 and TRBJ2-1; TRBD2 matches 10 bases. Germline-derived CDR1 and CDR2 are MDHEN and SYDVKM. The CDR3 sequence is 14 residues long. V was clipped by 6 bases and J by 2 bases; unmatched bases: 1. This chain's CDR3 is CASRAGGPYNEQFF. The CDR3 DNA is TGTGCCAGCAGAGCGGGGGGGCCCTACAATGAGCAGTTCTTC.

As for this clone: This sample also contains other DNA sequences that code for the same CDR3. DNA for the CDR3: TGCGCCAGCAGCTCCCAATCGGGCGGGGGGCCAGGTGGCGGAGAGCTGTTTTTT. Translated, it gives CASSSQSGGGPGGGELFF. V gene TRBV5-1 combines with J gene TRBJ2-2, with 8 positions matching TRBD2. V was pared by 3 bases and J by 11 bases, with 21 bases of the junction left unmatched. The CDR3 loop spans 18 amino acids. Germline CDR1 SGHRS, CDR2 YFSETQ.

The chain employs TRBV2 and TRBJ1-6; 11 nucleotides match TRBD1. Trimming at V came to 8 bases and at J to 5 bases, leaving 8 bases not matched to a gene. The V gene's germline CDR1 is SNHLY and CDR2 FYNNEI. The CDR3 length is 16 residues. As DNA, the CDR3 is TGTGCCAGCCGATCGGGACAGGGGGTCGATAATTCACCCCTCCACTTT. It specifies CASRSGQGVDNSPLHF.

This clone appeared a single time. The rearrangement uses TRBV6-6 and TRBJ2-5; D ambiguous. The CDR3 is 14 residues long. The V gene lost 1 base and the J gene lost 2 bases, with 8 bases spanning the gap. Per germline, CDR1 MNHNY and CDR2 SVGAGI (reference sequence). The CDR3 nucleotides are TGTGCCAGCAGTTACTTTGGGCAGCAAGAGACCCAGTACTTC. Protein product: CASSYFGQQETQYF.

The chain's CDR3 is CASRSRAYEQYF. In DNA, the CDR3 is TGTGCCAGCAGATCACGGGCCTACGAGCAGTACTTC. The V call is TRBV28, the J call TRBJ2-7; D is uncertain. The length of the CDR3 is 12 residues. Deletions cut 6 bases from V and 2 bases from J, with 8 bases between. CDR1 is MDHEN, CDR2 SYDVKM, per germline.

The V and J genes are TRBV5-1 and TRBJ2-7, with TRBD1 identical over 10 bases. The V segment lost 3 bases and the J segment 5 bases; nucleotides outside the gene matches: 8. This CDR3 has 15 amino acids. The germline CDR1 and CDR2 sequences are SGHRS and YFSETQ. CDR3 in amino acids: CASSSEDRGKNEQYF. Here the CDR3 DNA reads TGCGCCAGCAGCTCGGAGGACAGGGGGAAGAACGAGCAGTACTTC.

This clone was seen more than once but under ten times. The chain employs TRBV2 and TRBJ2-7; 11 bases are shared with TRBD1. The CDR3 has 13 amino acids. CDR1 SNHLY and CDR2 FYNNEI come from the germline V gene. The J segment lost 6 bases and the V segment lost 7 bases, leaving 5 bases of the junction unmatched. This CDR3 reads CASKKDRGLEQYF. In DNA, the CDR3 is TGTGCCAGCAAGAAGGACAGGGGGCTCGAGCAGTACTTC.

Note on this clone: Other DNA sequences from this sample encode an identical CDR3 as well. The chain couples TRBV30 to TRBJ1-1; possibly TRBD1 for D (6 bases). The CDR3 has 11 amino acids. From germline, CDR1 is GTSNPN and CDR2 SVGIG (reference sequence). The germline V and J ends were trimmed by 1 base and 10 bases, with 10 bases remaining between them. CDR3 DNA sequence: TGTGCCTGGAGTGCAGGCAGGGGAGCTTTCTTT. This codes for CAWSAGRGAFF.

The V gene is TRBV15, the J gene TRBJ2-5; 10 bases are a match to TRBD1. With 5 bases clipped from V and 4 bases from J, the junction kept 4 bases outside the gene matches. This CDR3 has 14 amino acids. CDR1 and CDR2 (germline): LNHNV, YYDKDF (reference sequence). CDR3 in DNA: TGTGCCACCAGCCGGGACAGGGGTCCAGAGACCCAGTACTTC. Protein: CATSRDRGPETQYF.

V usage is TRBV27 and J usage is TRBJ1-5; 8 bases are a match to TRBD1. Germline-derived CDR1 and CDR2 are MNHEY and SMNVEV (reference sequence). J gave up 6 bases and V 5 bases, and 6 bases lay outside the gene matches. The CDR3 loop spans 14 amino acids. The CDR3, as DNA: TGTGCCAGCAGTCGACAGGGGATGGGTCAGCCCCAGCATTTT. This sequence encodes CASSRQGMGQPQHF.

This rearrangement joins TRBV28 to TRBJ2-1; D might be TRBD2 (6 bases). This CDR3 is 15 amino acids long. CDR1 is MDHEN and CDR2 is SYDVKM in the germline V gene. The ends were cut back, 1 base at V and 9 bases at J, with 16 bases in the middle. CDR3 sequence reads: CASSLLAGPLAEQFF. CDR3 nucleotide sequence: TGTGCCAGCAGTTTATTGGCGGGGCCCTTAGCTGAGCAGTTCTTC.

This clone was counted between two and nine times. V is TRBV6-5 and J is TRBJ2-5; TRBD2 matches at 13 bases. CDR1 MNHEY and CDR2 SVGAGI come from the germline V gene. This CDR3 spans 13 amino acids. V was clipped by 10 bases and J by 5 bases; unmatched bases: 4. The CDR3 DNA sequence: TGTGCCACACGGACTAGCGGGAGTGAGACCCAGTACTTC. The encoded protein is CATRTSGSETQYF.

The CDR3 is CASRVDRGPDTQYF. CDR3 coding DNA: TGTGCCAGCAGAGTAGACAGGGGCCCAGATACGCAGTATTTT. V and J are TRBV2 and TRBJ2-3; 8 bases align to TRBD1. After removal of 6 bases from V and 4 bases from J, the junction contained 6 bases not matched to a gene. This CDR3 has 14 residues. CDR1 SNHLY and CDR2 FYNNEI come from the germline V gene.

The rearrangement links TRBV11-3 to TRBJ2-1; possible D gene TRBD2, 5 bases. There are 14 residues in the CDR3. V was shortened by 1 base and J by 2 bases, with 6 bases between the two germline ends. Per the germline V gene, CDR1 is SGHNT and CDR2 is YENEEA. The CDR3 loop reads CASSLAGTYNEQFF. The CDR3, as DNA: TGTGCCAGCAGCTTAGCGGGGACCTACAATGAGCAGTTCTTC.

The chain recombines TRBV6-6 with TRBJ1-4; D perhaps matches TRBD1 (6 bases). Germline loops: CDR1 MNHNY, CDR2 SVGAGI (reference sequence). This CDR3 has 14 residues. Trimming removed 7 bases at V and 8 bases at J, with 17 bases between. DNA for the CDR3: TGTGCCAGCACTCCGGGACAATCCCGGGAAAAACTGTTTTTT. Protein: CASTPGQSREKLFF.

This clone was counted between two and nine times. V gene TRBV9 combines with J gene TRBJ2-3, with 9 nucleotides matching TRBD1. Germline lookup yields CDR1 SGDLS and CDR2 YYNGEE. V gave up 4 bases and J gave up 5 bases; unmatched junction bases: 11. The CDR3 is 16 amino acids. This chain's CDR3 is CASSPRTGEVGDTQYF. For the CDR3, the DNA is TGTGCCAGCAGCCCCCGGACAGGGGAAGTGGGAGATACGCAGTATTTT.

This chain connects TRBV4-3 to TRBJ2-1; 8 bases line up with TRBD2. The V gene's germline CDR1 is LGHNA and CDR2 YSLEER. The V segment lost 4 bases and the J segment 4 bases; nucleotides outside the gene matches: 3. This CDR3 region has 14 residues. CDR3 region: CASSPGLGYNEQFF. For the CDR3, the DNA is TGCGCCAGCAGCCCGGGACTAGGGTACAATGAGCAGTTCTTC.

This clone was found a few times. The gene calls are TRBV19 and TRBJ1-5; D gene uncertain. The CDR3 sequence is 15 residues long. Germline CDR1 is LNHDA and CDR2 is SQIVND (reference sequence). Trimming took off 2 bases at V and 1 base at J, with 9 bases between the two ends. The CDR3 sequence: CASSIYGYSNQPQHF. CDR3 DNA sequence: TGTGCCAGTAGTATATACGGGTACAGCAATCAGCCCCAGCATTTT.

The chain carries TRBV2 and TRBJ2-3, with 9 bases that match TRBD2. Germline V gives CDR1 SNHLY, CDR2 FYNNEI. This CDR3 comprises 15 residues. J gave up 1 base and V 6 bases, and 5 bases lay outside the gene matches. In DNA, the CDR3 is TGTGCCAGCAGGGAAAGGACTAGCGGCACAGATACGCAGTATTTT. It is translated as CASRERTSGTDTQYF.

The V call is TRBV4-1, the J call TRBJ2-3, with TRBD1 identical over 10 bases. The germline gives CDR1 MGHRA, CDR2 YSYEKL. The CDR3 sequence is 13 residues long. V lost 4 bases and J lost 8; bases outside the gene matches: 3. The CDR3 is CASSRDRGGTQYF. The CDR3 nucleotides are TGCGCCAGCAGCCGGGACAGGGGCGGTACGCAGTATTTT.

Only one count was recorded for this clone. V usage is TRBV28 and J usage is TRBJ1-4; 11 positions match TRBD1. CDR1 MDHEN and CDR2 SYDVKM come from the germline V gene. V dropped 5 bases and J dropped 0; count of bases not matched to a gene: 5. The CDR3 has 17 residues. The CDR3 bases are TGTGCCAGCAGTCTACCGGGACAGGGGGCAACTAATGAAAAACTGTTTTTT. Its translation: CASSLPGQGATNEKLFF.

The chain joins TRBV7-3 to TRBJ2-1, with 7 bases matching TRBD2. The CDR3 contains 16 residues. Germline V CDR1 and CDR2: SGHTA, FQGTGA. J was trimmed by 0 bases and V by 1 base; bases with no gene match: 3. The CDR3 here is CASSLMGGSSYNEQFF. Written as DNA, the CDR3 is TGTGCCAGCAGCTTAATGGGCGGGAGCTCCTACAATGAGCAGTTCTTC.